This T cell receptor beta chain emerged from a study of PD-1 blockade in classical Hodgkin lymphoma (dated by TCRdb to 2018 to 2020). Broadly, across the study: Nivolumab dosing was 3 mg/kg intravenously every 2 weeks, continuing until either disease progression or unacceptable toxicity. The study used CyTOF and TCR beta sequencing to define a peripheral blood immune signature of response to PD-1 blockade in classical Hodgkin lymphoma.

This clone has more than one count but fewer than ten. Its cognate antigen has yet to be identified. Per-nucleotide qualities are absent, and no much larger clonotype sits a single base away. Sample time point, as interpreted from the label and publication: cycle 4 day 1 (C4D1), after less than 7 weeks of nivolumab. Every trial patient had relapsed following autologous stem cell transplantation, and prior brentuximab vedotin exposure was what differed among cohorts A, B and C. A total of fewer than 70 patients with relapsed/refractory classical Hodgkin lymphoma made up the trial cohort, and each patient's best overall response was complete response, partial response or progressive disease. Single-agent nivolumab was administered to trial patients in the multi-cohort phase II CheckMate 205 trial. An independent review committee assessed best overall response using the 2007 International Working Group response criteria. Trial PBMCs were obtained immediately prior to nivolumab initiation (C1D1) and on therapy at cycle 2 day 1 and cycle 4 day 1. Peripheral blood was collected in 8 mL Vacutainer Cell Preparation Tubes, from which PBMCs were isolated by centrifugation and then cryopreserved.

Beyond this particular receptor, the publication reports: Patients starting nivolumab less than 1 year after ASCT had lower diversity and were excluded from later analyses to avoid confounding by immune reconstitution. Among trial patients, those achieving complete response had baseline diversity similar to that of newly diagnosed patients, while diversity was significantly lower in partial responders and progressors. A significant rise by C4D1 was seen in CD4+ but not CD8+ TCR diversity (p=0.0027 vs p=0.16), with the rise being most apparent in complete responders (p=0.02). Newly diagnosed patients were reported to have lower baseline TCR diversity than healthy donors, and relapsed/refractory patients were reported to have lower baseline TCR diversity still. The study was restricted to a single clinical trial cohort, and the causes of repertoire differences, possibly disease activity or prior therapy, were left undefined.

CDR1 is given as MNHEY and CDR2 as SMNVEV, both from the germline V gene (reference sequence). Unmatched junction bases come to 15, with V trimmed by 6 bases and J by 3 bases. The CDR3 goes from the cysteine to the phenylalanine over 17 residues. Only the CDR3 DNA stays, 51 bases, in frame from base 1. The Qiagen DNeasy kit was used to extract genomic DNA both from unsorted PBMCs and from the negatively selected CD4+ and CD8+ fractions. TCR beta CDR3 regions were amplified by immunoSEQ multiplex PCR using primers annealing to V and J segments. A synthetic immune receptor repertoire was used to minimize amplification bias, and remaining bias was computationally removed after sequencing. Regarding the original processing steps: Custom Python scripts were used to quantify repertoire diversity as the Shannon entropy index. Unsorted, CD4+ and CD8+ repertoires were analyzed separately, except in combined analyses where CD4+ and CD8+ sequences were merged in silico. A clone was considered expanded if an increase in frequency of at least 2-fold after treatment relative to C1D1 was found, and a pseudocount of 0.5 was applied to clones undetected at baseline. Clones with 0 or 1 copy at C1D1 were classified as singleton clones, and clones with 2 or more copies were classified as non-singleton clones. By matching protein sequences in sorted samples from the same patient, clones expanded in unsorted samples were annotated as CD4+, CD8+ or unknown. Wilcoxon tests on paired samples were used to test changes in diversity from C1D1 to C4D1. The immuneACCESS repertoire file appears here via TCRdb, limited to in-frame rearrangements. These files lack a portion of the clones; in checked studies, under half of the deficit traces to unresolved V genes, and the cause of the others is not known. V, J and clone size are those of that table, while D and trimming were read from the DNA. The sample includes tens of thousands of clones, with 80% observed a single time. The leading ten clones occupy under 20% of the sample.

The sample was peripheral blood mononuclear cells (PBMCs), taken before the fourth cycle of nivolumab. The sequence was obtained from a human donor with classical Hodgkin lymphoma. The V and J segments used are TRBV27 and TRBJ2-7, and 9 junction bases match TRBD1. The nucleotide sequence is given as TGTGCCAGCAGCCTCGGGACAGGGCCTTCGAATTACTACGAGCAGTACTTC. The encoded protein is CASSLGTGPSNYYEQYF.